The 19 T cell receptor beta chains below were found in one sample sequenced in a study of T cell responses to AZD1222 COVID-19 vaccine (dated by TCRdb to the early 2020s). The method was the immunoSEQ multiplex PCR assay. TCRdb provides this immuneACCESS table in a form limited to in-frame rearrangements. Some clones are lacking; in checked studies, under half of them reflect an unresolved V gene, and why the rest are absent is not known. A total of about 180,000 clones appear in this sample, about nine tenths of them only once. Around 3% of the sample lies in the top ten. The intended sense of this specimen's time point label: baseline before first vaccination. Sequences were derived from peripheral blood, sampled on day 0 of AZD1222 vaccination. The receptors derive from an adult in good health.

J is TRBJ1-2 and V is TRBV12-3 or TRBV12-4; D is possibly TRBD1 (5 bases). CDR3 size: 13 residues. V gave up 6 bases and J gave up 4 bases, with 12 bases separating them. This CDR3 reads CASSLQVTYGYTF. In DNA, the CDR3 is TGTGCCAGCAGCCTACAGGTTACCTATGGCTACACCTTC.

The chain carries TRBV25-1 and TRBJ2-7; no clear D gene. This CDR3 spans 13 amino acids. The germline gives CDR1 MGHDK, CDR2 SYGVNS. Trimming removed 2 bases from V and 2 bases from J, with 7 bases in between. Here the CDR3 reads CASSEMGTYEQYF. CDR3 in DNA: TGTGCCAGCAGTGAAATGGGTACCTACGAGCAGTACTTC.

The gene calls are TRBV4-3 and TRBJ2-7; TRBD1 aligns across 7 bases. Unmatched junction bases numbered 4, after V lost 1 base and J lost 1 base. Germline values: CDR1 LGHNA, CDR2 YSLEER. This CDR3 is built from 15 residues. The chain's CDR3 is CASSQGAGGSYEQYF. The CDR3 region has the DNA TGCGCCAGCAGCCAAGGGGCAGGGGGTTCCTACGAGCAGTACTTC.

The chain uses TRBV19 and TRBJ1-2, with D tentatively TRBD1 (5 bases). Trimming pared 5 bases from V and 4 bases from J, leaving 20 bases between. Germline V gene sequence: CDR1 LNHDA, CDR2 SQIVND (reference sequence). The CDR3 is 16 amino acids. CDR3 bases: TGTGCCAGTAGTGCCCCGACCCAGAGGGGAAGCTATGGCTACACCTTC. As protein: CASSAPTQRGSYGYTF.

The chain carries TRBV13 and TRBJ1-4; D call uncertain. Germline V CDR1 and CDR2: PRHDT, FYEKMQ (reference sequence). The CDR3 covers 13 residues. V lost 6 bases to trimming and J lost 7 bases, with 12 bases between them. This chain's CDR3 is CASRGPAGEKLFF. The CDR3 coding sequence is TGTGCCAGCAGGGGCCCGGCGGGTGAAAAACTGTTTTTT.

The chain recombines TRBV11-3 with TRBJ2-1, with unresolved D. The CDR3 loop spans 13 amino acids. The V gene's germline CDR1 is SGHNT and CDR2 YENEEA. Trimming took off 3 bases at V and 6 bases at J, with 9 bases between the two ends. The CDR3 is CASSFGVGNEQFF. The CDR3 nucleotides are TGTGCCAGCAGCTTCGGCGTGGGCAATGAGCAGTTCTTC.

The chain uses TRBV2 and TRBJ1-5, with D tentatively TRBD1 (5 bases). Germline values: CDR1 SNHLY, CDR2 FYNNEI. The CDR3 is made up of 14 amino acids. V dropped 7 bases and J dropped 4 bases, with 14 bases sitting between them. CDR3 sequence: CASTEGRPNQPQHF. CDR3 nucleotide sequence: TGTGCCAGCACCGAGGGGAGACCTAATCAGCCCCAGCATTTT.

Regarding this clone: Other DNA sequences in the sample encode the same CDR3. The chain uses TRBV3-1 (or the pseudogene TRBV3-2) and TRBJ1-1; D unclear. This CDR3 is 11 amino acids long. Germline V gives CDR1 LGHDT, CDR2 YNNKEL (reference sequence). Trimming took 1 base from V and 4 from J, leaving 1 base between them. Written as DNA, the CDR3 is TGTGCCAGCAGCCAAGGCACTGAAGCTTTCTTT. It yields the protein CASSQGTEAFF.

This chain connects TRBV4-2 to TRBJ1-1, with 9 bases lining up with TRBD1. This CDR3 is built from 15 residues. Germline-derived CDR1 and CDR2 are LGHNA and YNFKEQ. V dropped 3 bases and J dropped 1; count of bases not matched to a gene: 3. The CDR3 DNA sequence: TGTGCCAGCAGCCACCCGGGACAGGGGAACACTGAAGCTTTCTTT. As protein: CASSHPGQGNTEAFF.

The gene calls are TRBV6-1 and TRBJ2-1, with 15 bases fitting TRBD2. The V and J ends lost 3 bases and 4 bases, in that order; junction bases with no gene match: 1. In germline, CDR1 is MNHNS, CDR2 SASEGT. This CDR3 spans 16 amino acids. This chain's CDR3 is CASSDGLAGGYNEQFF. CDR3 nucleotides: TGTGCCAGCAGTGACGGACTAGCGGGGGGGTACAATGAGCAGTTCTTC.

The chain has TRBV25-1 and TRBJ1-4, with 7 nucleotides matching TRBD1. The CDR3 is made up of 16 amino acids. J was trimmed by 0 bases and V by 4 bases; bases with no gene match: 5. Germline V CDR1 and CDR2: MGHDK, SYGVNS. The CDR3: CASSAHRGATNEKLFF. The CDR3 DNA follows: TGTGCCAGCAGTGCCCACAGGGGCGCAACTAATGAAAAACTGTTTTTT.

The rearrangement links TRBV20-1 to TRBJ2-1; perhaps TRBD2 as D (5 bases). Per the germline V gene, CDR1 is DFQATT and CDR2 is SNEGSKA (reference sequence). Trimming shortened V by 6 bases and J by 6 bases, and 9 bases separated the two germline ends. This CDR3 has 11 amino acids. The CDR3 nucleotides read TGCAGTGCCGACTACTTCAATGAGCAGTTCTTC. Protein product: CSADYFNEQFF.

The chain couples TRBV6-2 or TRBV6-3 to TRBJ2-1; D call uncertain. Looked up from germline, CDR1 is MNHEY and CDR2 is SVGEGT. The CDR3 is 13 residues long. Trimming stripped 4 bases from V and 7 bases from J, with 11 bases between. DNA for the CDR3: TGTGCCAGCAGTTCCCCTTCCGTAAATGAGCAGTTCTTC. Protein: CASSSPSVNEQFF.

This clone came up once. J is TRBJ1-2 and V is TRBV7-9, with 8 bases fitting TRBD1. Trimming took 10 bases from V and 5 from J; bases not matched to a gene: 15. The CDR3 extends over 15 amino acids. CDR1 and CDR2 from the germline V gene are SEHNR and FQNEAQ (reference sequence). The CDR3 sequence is CATGYQGTGLYGYTF. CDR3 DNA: TGTGCCACCGGCTATCAGGGGACAGGTCTTTATGGCTACACCTTC.

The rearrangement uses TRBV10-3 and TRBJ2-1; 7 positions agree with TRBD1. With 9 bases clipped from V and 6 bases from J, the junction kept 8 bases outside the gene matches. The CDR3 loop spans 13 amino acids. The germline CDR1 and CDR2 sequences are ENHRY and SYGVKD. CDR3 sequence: CAIAGTASNEQFF. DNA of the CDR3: TGTGCCATAGCCGGGACAGCCAGCAATGAGCAGTTCTTC.

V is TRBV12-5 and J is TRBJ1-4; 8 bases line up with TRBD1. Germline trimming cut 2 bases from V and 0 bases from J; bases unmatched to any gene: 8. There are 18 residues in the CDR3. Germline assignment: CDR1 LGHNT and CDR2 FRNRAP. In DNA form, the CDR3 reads TGTGCTAGTGGTTTGCTGCGACAGGGGACCCCAACTAATGAAAAACTGTTTTTT. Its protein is CASGLLRQGTPTNEKLFF.

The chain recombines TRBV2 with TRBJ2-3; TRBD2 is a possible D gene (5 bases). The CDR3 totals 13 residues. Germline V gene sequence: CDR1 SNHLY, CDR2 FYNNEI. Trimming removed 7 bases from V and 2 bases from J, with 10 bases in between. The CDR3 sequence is CASNRGSTDTQYF. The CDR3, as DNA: TGTGCCAGCAATCGAGGGTCCACAGATACGCAGTATTTT.

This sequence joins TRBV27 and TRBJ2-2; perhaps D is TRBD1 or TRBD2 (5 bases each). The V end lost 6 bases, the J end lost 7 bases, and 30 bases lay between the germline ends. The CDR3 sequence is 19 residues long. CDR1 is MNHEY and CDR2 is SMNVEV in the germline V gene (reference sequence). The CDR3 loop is CASSYCPNGDARGGGELFF. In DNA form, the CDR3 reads TGTGCCAGCAGCTATTGCCCGAATGGGGACGCTCGGGGTGGCGGGGAGCTGTTTTTT.

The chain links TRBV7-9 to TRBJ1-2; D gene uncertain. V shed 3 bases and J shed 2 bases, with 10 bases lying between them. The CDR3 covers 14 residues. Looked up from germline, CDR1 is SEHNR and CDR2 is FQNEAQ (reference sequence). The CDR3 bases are TGTGCCAGCAGCTTGGAGGGAGGGAACTATGGCTACACCTTC. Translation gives CASSLEGGNYGYTF.